Included here is one T cell receptor beta chain sequence, with context. Its target antigen remains unknown. No qualities accompany the bases; no much larger clone lies one base away. The data were taken from a study of cytomegalovirus exposure and HLA in healthy donors listed by TCRdb under 2017. Study-wide context: An earlier analysis of more than 550 of the donors reported 276 Gb of sequence data and around 120 million unique TCR beta sequences obtained from about 170 million T cells. An early release covering roughly 600 HLA-typed donors comprised approximately 300 gigabases of sequencing data and 85 million or so unique TCR sequences. Of the roughly 400 genotyped donors, less than 85% were placed in the genetic ancestry cluster associated with self-reported Caucasian donors. The study aimed to test whether cataloging public T cell receptors could reveal signatures of past pathogen exposure. Using immunosequencing, the study profiled T cell repertoires from about 620 subjects and related those repertoires to cytomegalovirus serostatus. Besides the first cohort of 550 to 750 subjects, a separate validation cohort made up of 120 different subjects was used. To predict cytomegalovirus infection status, the study brought together high-throughput TCR immunosequencing, statistical association of individual TCRs with disease status, and machine learning. In a later analysis, previously published TCR beta repertoires from about 670 donors were re-analyzed and high-resolution HLA genotyping was added so that TCR occurrence patterns could be studied. In the later analysis, no new phenotypic data were used to find candidate immune exposures; instead, reliance was placed on TCR beta sequences and their occurrence across donors. In an earlier analysis of over 550 of the donors, high-throughput TCR beta sequencing was used to judge whether each TCR beta V gene segment behaved as functional or pseudogenic. Donor age, sex, ethnicity and CMV serostatus were collected together with the repertoire data. Genome-wide SNP genotypes for about three fifths of the 666 donors were used in a later genetic analysis, which treated that subset as a discovery cohort. All discovery cohort repertoires had been generated using a single sequencing platform. Class I and class II HLA loci were covered by the typing at four-digit resolution. Typing coverage differed by locus: A, B, C, DRB1 and DQB1 were typed in roughly 620-630 donors, DQA1 in roughly 500, DPA1 in some 570, and DPB1 in around 490. Several DR-DQ haplotypes were handled as single units for association and clustering because linkage in the cohort was strong. Across approximately 400 genotyped donors of the cohort, an average of about 220,000 unique TCR beta nucleotide sequences per donor were sequenced, and around 20% of those sequences were non-productive. Points the paper makes about the study in general: The study listed 150 to 200 TCR beta chains as associated with cytomegalovirus. It was suggested by the authors that the approach could potentially be generalized to other disease states and immunological phenotypes. Linkage disequilibrium might explain the correlated functional status among segregating V segments, but an unknown experimental factor could not be excluded. Compared with the 666-donor mean, donors in an Asian-associated ancestry cluster had fewer N-insertions in productive TCRs, according to a later genetic analysis. The earlier analysis of about 600 of the donors excluded approximately 15 rarely observed V segments, including chromosome 9 orphons, because counts were too low. In vitro tests confirmed that a few of the cytomegalovirus-associated TCR beta chains recognize cytomegalovirus antigens. In a later analysis, TCR association rates were found to vary across HLA loci, with the most associated TCRs seen for DRB1 alleles and the fewest for HLA-C alleles. For the cohort, immune exposure information was limited to CMV serostatus. A later analysis found that HLA-associated TCR beta chains were more clonally expanded and had lower generation probabilities than equally common non-associated chains. In this cohort, only TCR beta chains were sequenced, and detectable features were limited by the absence of alpha or paired-chain data. In an earlier analysis of 587 of the donors, most TCR beta V segments appeared in productive rearrangements about 87% or about 30% of the time, broadly matching IMGT annotations. Because the 87-base-pair reads could not distinguish some IMGT-functional V segments, including TRBV6-2 and TRBV6-3, those segments were excluded. In a later analysis, 15,000 to 20,000 TCR beta sequences were associated with specific HLA alleles at a false discovery rate of 0.05. A further reported finding was that TCR beta sequences accurately predicted the HLA-A and HLA-B alleles for most subjects in the first cohort. V-gene and J-gene trimming of TCR beta chains was associated with a missense DCLRE1C variant in a later genetic analysis, and the association was replicated in an independent cohort. The classifier was reported to diagnose cytomegalovirus status with high specificity and sensitivity in both the original and validation cohorts. According to a later analysis, most CMV-associated TCR beta chains appeared to be HLA-restricted, and the HLA associations seemed to be driven largely by CMV exposure. When HLA alleles, especially DR and DQ, strongly co-occurred, attributing TCR associations to individual alleles was difficult. Several of the top co-occurrence clusters appeared to be linked to parvovirus B19, influenza, CMV and Epstein-Barr virus, according to a later analysis. HLA typing was unavailable for some donors at each locus, so association tests used only the typed subset. A cluster of highly shared sequence variants was judged likely to be a technical artifact of the sequencing pipeline. Most TCR sequences were seen in very few donors, while some public TCRs were found in many individuals. Presence/absence analyses assumed roughly uniform sequencing depth across donors, an assumption that may not hold.

The library was generated by the immunoSEQ multiplex PCR assay. A mixture of 60 forward primers for TCR Vbeta segments and 13 reverse primers for TCR Jbeta segments was used in the multiplex PCR. The CDR3 region of rearranged TCR beta genes was amplified from genomic DNA by a multiplex PCR assay. On the Illumina HiSeq System, the amplified TCR beta libraries were sequenced as 87-base-pair reads. Per the original workflow: A later analysis counted approximately 74 million unique TCR beta chains across the 550 to 750 repertoires, and roughly 11 million of these chains were shared by at least two donors. To remove PCR and sequencing errors, raw reads were error-corrected and collapsed into unique sequences using a nearest-neighbor algorithm that merged closely related sequences. CDR3 sequences were aligned to IMGT reference sequences to assign V, D and J gene segments. For a sequence to be retained, a match of at least six nucleotides to both a V gene segment and a J gene segment was required. Rearrangements were called productive when the CDR3 lacked stop codons and stayed in frame with V and J; all others were non-productive. Following IMGT convention, CDR3 was defined as the stretch from the second conserved V-encoded cysteine up to the conserved J-encoded phenylalanine. Sequences without an unambiguous match to a single V gene segment were excluded from the earlier analysis of 500 to 700 of the donors. An earlier analysis of fewer than 750 of the donors called V segments functional above 56.7% productive rearrangements and segregating when the between-donor standard deviation exceeded 5%. A statistical classification framework was built to diagnose cytomegalovirus status from the catalog of TCR beta chain sequences. In a later analysis, V and J genes were assigned by comparing TCR nucleotide sequences against IMGT/GENE-DB human TR gene sequences. Using the TCRdist pipeline, a later analysis assigned CDR3 sequences along with most-parsimonious VDJ recombination scenarios. In a later analysis, each TCR beta chain was defined by its CDR3 amino acid sequence together with its V-gene family, and reads without a unique V-gene family were excluded. To address suspected cross-contamination and a sequencing artifact, a later analysis removed roughly 580 highly shared, low-generation-probability nucleotide sequences. For each public chain, a later analysis derived a clonal expansion index from normalized ranks of inferred template counts within each repertoire. In a later analysis, generation probabilities were computed using a VDJ recombination model fitted to out-of-frame rearrangements, and the results were checked against IGoR. A later analysis scored TCR-TCR, TCR-HLA and TCR-CMV co-occurrence with hypergeometric tests, applying a repertoire-size bias correction to TCR pairs. False discovery rates were estimated in a later analysis by permuting HLA or CMV assignments 20 times. In a later analysis, co-occurring TCRs were grouped using DBSCAN, with TCRdist sequence similarity added in when clustering inside HLA-allele-positive subsets. For co-occurrence clustering, repertoires with fewer than 30,000 or more than 120,000 public chains were excluded, along with four or five repertoires with anomalous nucleotide sharing. This is the immuneACCESS table as TCRdb keeps it, with only in-frame sequences that have V and J called. A part of the clones is gone; compared with another copy, unresolved V genes explain less than half, and the rest is unexplained. V, J and clone size derive from that table, while D and trimming were established from the DNA sequence. In this sample the table shows 150,000 to 200,000 clones, 75% to 90% of which occur a single time. The top ten hold less than 1% of the sample.

The germline V gene specifies SNHLY as CDR1 and FYNNEI as CDR2. V gives up 4 bases and J gives up 5 bases, and the segment between their germline ends measures 18 bases. Including cysteine and phenylalanine, the CDR3 has 15 amino acids. The retained sequence is limited to the CDR3, 45 bases, with the frame set at the first base. In total, roughly 710 healthy bone marrow donors made up the cohort. Cohort members were all nominally healthy when sampled, although unrecorded immune exposures were likely present. The donor was CMV seropositive and belonged to the group of more than 250 seropositive cohort members. A peripheral blood sample was provided by each donor, and peripheral blood mononuclear cells were used for TCR beta sequencing. The Qiagen DNeasy Blood Extraction Kit was used to extract genomic DNA from the blood cell samples.

The rearranged segments are TRBV2 and TRBJ2-7, with TRBD1 tentatively as D gene (5 bases match). This sequence originates from a girl aged 2-10 years in good health and CMV-seropositive. The sample comprised PBMCs. This receptor has the CDR3 CASSADRLLEDEQYF. The DNA sequence is TGTGCCAGCAGTGCCGACAGACTTCTAGAGGACGAGCAGTACTTC. When the CDR3 is completed using the reference TRBV2 and TRBJ2-7 genes on either side, the full variable domain is EPEVTQTPSHQVTQMGQEVILRCVPISNHLYFYWYRQILGQKVEFLVSFYNNEISEKSEIFDDQFSVERPDGSNFTLKIRSTKLEDSAMYFCASSADRLLEDEQYFGPGTRLTVT.